Listed below are T cell receptor beta chains from one sample, sequenced in a study of blood T cell repertoires in COVID-19. Generated by immunoSEQ multiplex PCR, the TCRdb table keeps only in-frame clones and is missing some. The table includes about 120,000 clones, approximately 82% detected once. Material: peripheral blood. The receptor set was obtained from a man in his 70s with active or convalescent COVID-19. The CDR3 runs from the conserved cysteine through the conserved F or W. The D gene is left open where the match is weak. Expanded clones are given a class, and other clones once, few, many or no size at all.

-	-	TRBV5-1	TRBJ2-5	TGCGCCAGCAGCTTGGAGAGGGTGGGGGAGACCCAGTACTTC	CASSLERVGETQYF
TRBD2	-	TRBV5-1	TRBJ2-3	TGCGCCAGCAGCTCCGCCGCGACTAGCGGGAATCTAGATACGCAGTATTTT	CASSSAATSGNLDTQYF
-	-	TRBV5-1	TRBJ2-7	TGCGCCAGCAGCGCCCTGGGGGGTCCCTACGAGCAGTACTTC	CASSALGGPYEQYF
-	-	TRBV29-1	TRBJ1-2	TGCAGCCCTACGGGACAACCCCTTCTTCACTATGGCTACACCTTC	CSPTGQPLLHYGYTF
-	-	TRBV10-3	TRBJ2-2	TGTGCCATCAAATCCGGTCAAGACACCGGGGAGCTGTTTTTT	CAIKSGQDTGELFF
TRBD2	-	TRBV27	TRBJ2-7	TGTGCCAGCAGTTCTAACACCCCGACTAGCGGGGAGCCCTACGAGCAGTACTTC	CASSSNTPTSGEPYEQYF
TRBD1	-	TRBV2	TRBJ2-3	TGTGCCAGCAGTCGGGACAGGGGGGGCACAGATACGCAGTATTTT	CASSRDRGGTDTQYF
TRBD1	few	TRBV7-2	TRBJ1-6	TGTGCCAGCAGCTTAGGCTTGGGACAGGGTGGGTCCTATAATTCACCCCTCCACTTT	CASSLGLGQGGSYNSPLHF
-	-	TRBV19	TRBJ1-5	TGTGCCAGTAGTTTCTGGGAAGGAGGGCGCAATCAGCCCCAGCATTTT	CASSFWEGGRNQPQHF
-	-	TRBV5-1	TRBJ1-4	TGCGCCAGCAGAGCAACAGGAGCCCGAAATGAAAAACTGTTTTTT	CASRATGARNEKLFF
-	-	TRBV27	TRBJ2-3	TGTGCCAGCAGTTCGGAGGGCCTTCCCCCAGATACGCAGTATTTT	CASSSEGLPPDTQYF
-	-	TRBV4-2	TRBJ1-3	TGTGCCAGCAGCCAGGCCGACAAGTCTGGAAACACCATATATTTT	CASSQADKSGNTIYF
TRBD2	-	TRBV4-1	TRBJ2-7	TGCGCCAGCAGCCCCGCCATTAGCGGGGGAACCTCCTACGAGCAGTACTTC	CASSPAISGGTSYEQYF
-	-	TRBV12-3/TRBV12-4	TRBJ2-7	TGTGCCAGCAGTTTACAAACCTCCGGGGAGCAGTACTTC	CASSLQTSGEQYF
TRBD1	medium-sized	TRBV9	TRBJ2-1	TGTGCCAGCAGCAAAAGAGACAGGGGCCCCTACAATGAGCAGTTCTTC	CASSKRDRGPYNEQFF
-	-	TRBV10-3	TRBJ1-1	TGTGCCATCAGCCGGACAGAAGGAACTGAAGCTTTCTTT	CAISRTEGTEAFF
TRBD2	-	TRBV19	TRBJ2-7	TGTGCCAGTAGCCAACCGGGGGGTTACGAGCAGTACTTC	CASSQPGGYEQYF
TRBD1	-	TRBV9	TRBJ2-2	TGTGCCAGCAGGGAAGGACAGGGTTCCACCGGGGAGCTGTTTTTT	CASREGQGSTGELFF
-	-	TRBV10-1	TRBJ1-2	TGCGCCAGCAGTAAACAGGGTAACTATGGCTACACCTTC	CASSKQGNYGYTF
TRBD1	-	TRBV7-3	TRBJ2-2	TGTGCCAGCAGCTTATTACCAAGGACAGGCAACACCGGGGAGCTGTTTTTT	CASSLLPRTGNTGELFF
-	-	TRBV5-5	TRBJ1-2	TGTGCCAGCAGCTTGGGACAGGTGATTAACTATGGCTACACCTTC	CASSLGQVINYGYTF
-	-	TRBV5-1	TRBJ1-5	TGCGCCAGCAGCTTGGACAGCCCTAGCAATCAGCCCCAGCATTTT	CASSLDSPSNQPQHF
TRBD1	once	TRBV9	TRBJ2-7	TGTGCCAGCAGCGAGACAGGGACCACCTACGAGCAGTACTTC	CASSETGTTYEQYF
TRBD2	-	TRBV7-3	TRBJ2-5	TGTGCCAGCAGCTTTAGCGGGAGGGCGAGGGAGACCCAGTACTTC	CASSFSGRARETQYF
-	few	TRBV19	TRBJ1-2	TGTGCCAGTCGGGGCAGGGGTTTTGGCTACACCTTC	CASRGRGFGYTF
TRBD1	few	TRBV30	TRBJ1-4	TGTGCCTGGAGGGCTGACAGGGGAAGTAATGAAAAACTGTTTTTT	CAWRADRGSNEKLFF